This T cell receptor beta chain stems from a study of blood T cell repertoires in COVID-19. Study background: The United States, Italy and Spain supplied acute and convalescent COVID-19 samples.

Clones were sequenced by immunoSEQ multiplex PCR, and TCRdb holds only the in-frame ones, with some missing. Of about 140,000 clones detected, approximately 90% appear once; the ten largest clones hold more than 3.5%. This CDR3 contains 16 residues. Germline lookup yields CDR1 SGHTA and CDR2 FQGNSA. The V end lost 5 bases, the J end lost 0 bases, and 14 bases lay between the germline ends. The gene calls are TRBV7-2 and TRBJ1-3; perhaps TRBD1 as D (6 bases). Sequencing used PBMCs or T cells enriched from blood (not recorded which). This receptor was identified in a man aged 50-60 years who had recovered from COVID-19. This CDR3 is CASSLLGHSSGNTIYF. CDR3 bases: TGTGCCAGCAGCCTACTGGGACATTCCTCTGGAAACACCATATATTTT.